This T cell receptor beta chain was captured in a study of naive and memory T cell subsets. This clonotype turned up a few times. Amplification of ligated cDNA took four PCR rounds with SP2 and nested alpha and beta constant primers. TCRdb processed the 5' RACE reads anew with MiXCR; each CDR3 protein has one entry. The table records more than 50,000 distinct CDR3 sequences, 7.2% of them present only once. An oligonucleotide containing a UMI was ligated to the 3' end of TCR cDNA. Per germline, CDR1 SEHNR and CDR2 FQNEAQ (reference sequence). The CDR3 contains 17 residues. J was trimmed by 2 bases and V by 4 bases; bases with no gene match: 13.

This TCR came from a male donor in good health. The chain links TRBV7-9 to TRBJ2-7, with 8 bases lining up with TRBD1. The CDR3 DNA sequence: TGTGCCAGCAGCTCTACCGGAATGGACAGGGAGGCCTACGAGCAGTACTTC. Its protein product is CASSSTGMDREAYEQYF. The full variable domain, in which reference TRBV7-9 and TRBJ2-7 provide the parts outside the CDR3, is DTGVSQNPRHKITKRGQNVTFRCDPISEHNRLYWYRQTLGQGPEFLTYFQNEAQLEKSRLLSDRFSAERPKGSFSTLEIQRTEQGDSAMYLCASSSTGMDREAYEQYFGPGTRLTVT.